This note documents a single T cell receptor beta chain sequence. This entry belongs to a study of vaccination and CD4 T cells after COVID-19. V lost 5 bases and J lost 5, with 22 bases in between. CDR1 SGHVS and CDR2 FQNEAQ come from the germline V gene. The CDR3 runs 17 residues. Stated time point: late sampling 161 to 241 days after vaccination in a few convalescent patients. TCRdb re-derived calls from the PCR reads in MiXCR, one entry per CDR3 protein. The sample gives about 36,000 distinct CDR3 sequences, approximately 40% of which show up once; 5.8% is in the top ten. This chain uses TRBV7-8 with TRBJ2-1; D might be TRBD1 (5 bases). The TCR was taken from a human donor who had recovered from COVID-19. Sample: CD4+ T cells from blood, taken about 7 months after SARS-CoV-2 vaccination. In DNA form, the CDR3 reads TGTGCCAGCAGCCCCGCTTATGGGCAGGGAAGCGACAATGAGCAGTTCTTC. Translation gives CASSPAYGQGSDNEQFF.